The T cell receptor (beta chain) described here comes from a study of blood T cell repertoires in COVID-19. In the study overall: Collection of acute and convalescent COVID-19 samples took place in the United States, Italy and Spain.

Germline V lookup: CDR1 LNHDA, CDR2 SQIVND (reference sequence). The CDR3 spans 16 residues. The V segment lost 9 bases and the J segment 3 bases; nucleotides outside the gene matches: 15. The cohort comprised adults aged about 18 to 90 years residing in under 25 US areas. Cohorts were assigned according to the clinical history that participants reported. TCRdb keeps only in-frame clones here, not all; method: immunoSEQ multiplex PCR. Of about 130,000 clones in the sample, 86% are singletons; the top ten hold 2% to 2.5%. The chain is built from TRBV19 and TRBJ1-1, with 8 positions matching TRBD1. This clonotype was obtained from a woman aged 45 to 65 who had recovered from COVID-19. Sequenced sample: PBMCs or T cells enriched from blood (not recorded which). CDR3 sequence (DNA): TGTGCCAGCTCTCGCCGGACAGGGAGTATTGACACTGAAGCTTTCTTT. Its translation: CASSRRTGSIDTEAFF.